The rows below give T cell receptor beta chains drawn from one sample of a study of blood T cell repertoires in COVID-19. Profiling relied on immunoSEQ multiplex PCR, and the TCRdb table lists in-frame clones only, not all of them. The data hold some 300,000 clones, with nearly 90% observed a single time. The sample comprised peripheral blood. These receptors all stem from a woman aged 25 to 39 with COVID-19, enrolled during active disease. CDR3s include the opening cysteine and the closing phenylalanine or tryptophan. The D gene is left open where the match is weak. A row's size may be missing; if present it is once, few, many or a size class.

TRBD1,TRBV9,14,NA,TRBJ2-1,CASSGWGQGNEQFF,TGTGCCAGCAGCGGCTGGGGACAGGGGAATGAGCAGTTCTTC
TRBD1,TRBV10-2,15,NA,TRBJ1-6,CASSAIDRDNSPLHF,TGCGCCAGCAGTGCCATTGACAGGGACAATTCACCCCTCCACTTT
NA,TRBV5-1,13,NA,TRBJ2-1,CASSLDSNNEQFF,TGCGCCAGCAGCTTGGACAGCAACAATGAGCAGTTCTTC
TRBD1,TRBV12-3/TRBV12-4,13,NA,TRBJ2-3,CASSRQGPDTQYF,TGTGCCAGCAGTCGACAGGGACCAGATACGCAGTATTTT
TRBD1,TRBV6-2/TRBV6-3,15,NA,TRBJ1-3,CASSRDRGTGNTIYF,TGTGCCAGCAGTCGCGACAGGGGAACTGGAAACACCATATATTTT
TRBD2,TRBV10-3,15,NA,TRBJ2-1,CAISEVAGSYNEQFF,TGTGCCATCAGCGAGGTAGCGGGTTCCTACAATGAGCAGTTCTTC
NA,TRBV4-1,19,NA,TRBJ2-1,CASSQTPHNMGLIYNEQFF,TGCGCCAGCAGCCAGACACCCCACAACATGGGACTGATATACAATGAGCAGTTCTTC
NA,TRBV2,14,few,TRBJ1-5,CASSLRVFNQPQHF,TGTGCCAGCAGTCTCCGGGTTTTCAATCAGCCCCAGCATTTT
NA,TRBV7-6,16,NA,TRBJ2-7,CASSAGQHQISYEQYF,TGTGCCAGCAGCGCGGGACAGCACCAAATCTCCTACGAGCAGTACTTC
TRBD2,TRBV10-3,14,NA,TRBJ2-3,CAISSGGAPDTQYF,TGTGCCATCAGTAGCGGGGGGGCTCCAGATACGCAGTATTTT
NA,TRBV16,15,NA,TRBJ2-2,CASSQTPRDTGELFF,TGTGCCAGCAGCCAAACACCGAGGGACACCGGGGAGCTGTTTTTT
NA,TRBV6-2/TRBV6-3,13,NA,TRBJ1-1,CASSWSGNTEAFF,TGTGCCAGCAGTTGGTCGGGGAACACTGAAGCTTTCTTT
TRBD1,TRBV13,15,once,TRBJ2-7,CASTRLGQGALEQYF,TGTGCCAGCACCCGCTTGGGACAGGGGGCGTTAGAGCAGTACTTC
TRBD1,TRBV5-6,16,NA,TRBJ1-2,CASSRGLDRGLAGYTF,TGTGCCAGCAGCCGAGGTCTTGACAGGGGGCTTGCTGGCTACACCTTC
NA,TRBV2,17,NA,TRBJ1-1,CASSKFGGANIYTEAFF,TGTGCCAGCAGTAAATTCGGGGGGGCGAATATCTACACTGAAGCTTTCTTT
NA,TRBV29-1,13,once,TRBJ2-7,CSVGRDTPYEQYF,TGCAGCGTTGGGCGTGACACTCCTTACGAGCAGTACTTC
NA,TRBV7-2,15,NA,TRBJ1-2,CASSLGGIGGNGYTF,TGTGCCAGCAGCTTAGGCGGGATCGGGGGGAATGGCTACACCTTC
TRBD1,TRBV15,14,NA,TRBJ1-6,CATSRERTGSPLHF,TGTGCCACCAGCAGAGAACGGACAGGGTCACCCCTCCACTTT
NA,TRBV6-1,17,NA,TRBJ1-5,CASSEGQHNSGGQPQHF,TGTGCCAGCAGTGAAGGGCAACATAACTCCGGCGGGCAGCCCCAGCATTTT
NA,TRBV19,15,NA,TRBJ2-2,CASSIGPYNTGELFF,TGTGCCAGTAGTATAGGCCCCTATAACACCGGGGAGCTGTTTTTT
TRBD1,TRBV2,14,NA,TRBJ1-1,CASSRQGADTEAFF,TGTGCCAGCAGCAGACAGGGGGCAGACACTGAAGCTTTCTTT
NA,TRBV14,15,once,TRBJ1-2,CASSQSRGIGYGYTF,TGTGCCAGCAGCCAATCCCGGGGAATTGGATATGGCTACACCTTC
NA,TRBV20-1,11,NA,TRBJ2-7,CSASKGDRQYF,TGCAGTGCTAGTAAGGGGGACCGGCAGTACTTC
NA,TRBV2,12,NA,TRBJ2-3,CAGTLGGDTQYF,TGTGCCGGCACACTAGGAGGGGATACGCAGTATTTT
TRBD1,TRBV30,17,NA,TRBJ1-2,CAWNRPHRDRGQNGYTF,TGTGCCTGGAACCGACCCCACCGGGACAGGGGTCAGAATGGCTACACCTTC
NA,TRBV3-1/TRBV3-2,15,NA,TRBJ1-1,CASRRLGHVNTEAFF,TGTGCCAGCAGGCGCCTGGGACATGTGAACACTGAAGCTTTCTTT
TRBD1,TRBV2,13,once,TRBJ1-2,CASTVTGGYGYTF,TGTGCCAGCACTGTAACAGGGGGATATGGCTACACCTTC
NA,TRBV11-1,13,NA,TRBJ2-2,CASSLDYPGELFF,TGTGCCAGCAGCCTGGACTATCCCGGGGAGCTGTTTTTT
TRBD1,TRBV4-3,19,NA,TRBJ1-2,CASSQELGFDRGIPHGYTF,TGCGCCAGCAGCCAAGAGCTGGGGTTCGACAGGGGAATTCCCCATGGCTACACCTTC
TRBD1,TRBV11-2,15,once,TRBJ1-2,CASSLDGTGDYGYTF,TGTGCCAGCAGCTTAGATGGGACAGGGGACTATGGCTACACCTTC
NA,TRBV20-1,15,NA,TRBJ2-7,CSASPDGGLSYEQYF,TGCAGTGCTAGTCCGGACGGAGGTCTCTCCTACGAGCAGTACTTC
NA,TRBV5-1,15,NA,TRBJ2-1,CASSAGQSSYNEQFF,TGCGCCAGCAGCGCGGGCCAGAGCTCCTACAATGAGCAGTTCTTC
NA,TRBV9,15,few,TRBJ2-7,CASSPFLQGSYEQYF,TGTGCCAGCAGCCCGTTCCTACAGGGTTCCTACGAGCAGTACTTC
NA,TRBV30,14,once,TRBJ1-5,CAWSVRGVYQPQHF,TGTGCCTGGAGTGTAAGGGGTGTGTATCAGCCCCAGCATTTT
TRBD2,TRBV15,15,few,TRBJ2-7,CATSKLAGGGYEQYF,TGTGCCACCAGCAAACTAGCGGGGGGCGGCTACGAGCAGTACTTC
TRBD1,TRBV11-2,14,NA,TRBJ2-7,CASSLTAGGNEQYF,TGTGCCAGCAGCTTGACGGCAGGGGGCAACGAGCAGTACTTC
TRBD1,TRBV7-9,16,NA,TRBJ1-4,CASSSQGETSVEKLFF,TGTGCCAGCAGCTCCCAGGGGGAAACGAGCGTTGAAAAACTGTTTTTT
TRBD1,TRBV2,16,NA,TRBJ1-1,CASRVDRGRGNTEAFF,TGTGCCAGCAGAGTCGACAGGGGGCGGGGGAACACTGAAGCTTTCTTT
NA,TRBV14,17,NA,TRBJ1-2,CASSQDLLRSRFYGYTF,TGTGCCAGCAGCCAAGATCTTTTGCGGAGTCGTTTCTATGGCTACACCTTC
TRBD1,TRBV11-3,14,NA,TRBJ2-5,CASSLGQGLETQYF,TGTGCCAGCAGCTTGGGACAGGGCTTGGAGACCCAGTACTTC
TRBD1,TRBV30,16,NA,TRBJ1-1,CAWSVRTGGRNTEAFF,TGTGCCTGGAGTGTAAGGACAGGGGGCAGGAACACTGAAGCTTTCTTT
NA,TRBV2,12,NA,TRBJ1-4,CASQWSNEKLFF,TGTGCCAGCCAGTGGAGTAATGAAAAACTGTTTTTT
NA,TRBV28,14,NA,TRBJ1-4,CASSLGGAEEKLFF,TGTGCCAGCAGTTTAGGGGGGGCCGAGGAAAAACTGTTTTTT
TRBD1,TRBV18,15,NA,TRBJ1-6,CASSRDRGHNSPLHF,TGTGCCAGCTCACGTGACAGGGGGCATAATTCACCCCTCCACTTT